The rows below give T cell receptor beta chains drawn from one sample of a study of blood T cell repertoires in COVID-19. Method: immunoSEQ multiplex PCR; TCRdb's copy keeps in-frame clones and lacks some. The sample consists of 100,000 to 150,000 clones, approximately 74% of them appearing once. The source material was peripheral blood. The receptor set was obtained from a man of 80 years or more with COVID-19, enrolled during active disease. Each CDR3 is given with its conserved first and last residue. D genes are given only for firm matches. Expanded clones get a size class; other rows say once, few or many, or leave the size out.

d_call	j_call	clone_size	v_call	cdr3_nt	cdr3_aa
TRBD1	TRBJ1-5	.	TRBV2	TGTGCCAGTTATCCGGGACAGAGCAATCAGCCCCAGCATTTT	CASYPGQSNQPQHF
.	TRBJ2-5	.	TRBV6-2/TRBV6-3	TGTGCCAGCAGTTACCGCGGGATTTCCGAGACCCAGTACTTC	CASSYRGISETQYF
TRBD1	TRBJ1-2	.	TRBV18	TGTGCCAGCTCACCGGACGCCCCCGCCCACAGGGGATATGGAGGCTACACCTTC	CASSPDAPAHRGYGGYTF
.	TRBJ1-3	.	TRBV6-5	TGTGCCAGCAGTTACGGCAGGGCTCAGGGAAACACCATATATTTT	CASSYGRAQGNTIYF
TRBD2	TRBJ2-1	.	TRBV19	TGTGCCAGTAGAAGATCAACTAGCGGGACGGAAAATGAGCAGTTCTTC	CASRRSTSGTENEQFF
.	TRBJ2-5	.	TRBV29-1	TGCAGCGTACCCGACAGAGAAACACAAGAGACCCAGTACTTC	CSVPDRETQETQYF
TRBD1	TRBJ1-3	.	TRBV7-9	TGTGCCAGCAGCTTACCGGGACAGATCTCTGGAAACACCATATATTTT	CASSLPGQISGNTIYF
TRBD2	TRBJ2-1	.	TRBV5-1	TGCGCCAGCAGCATTAGCGGGCCTTCCTACAATGAGCAGTTCTTC	CASSISGPSYNEQFF
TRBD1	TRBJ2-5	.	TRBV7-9	TGTGCCAGCAGCGATATGGGACAGTTCCAAGAGACCCAGTACTTC	CASSDMGQFQETQYF
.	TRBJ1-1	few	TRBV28	TGTGCCAGCAGCTTTCTGGGAGACCTCAACACTGAAGCTTTCTTT	CASSFLGDLNTEAFF